The 5 T cell receptor beta chains below all came from one sample that was sequenced in a study of Ad26.COV2.S vaccination and SARS-CoV-2 variants. The protocol was immunoSEQ multiplex PCR, while the TCRdb copy is restricted to in-frame clones and leaves out a portion. The sample lists around 300,000 clones, about 85% occurring once. Treatment in this sample: around 19 received Ad26.COV2.S at low or high dose, single or two shots; several received placebo; per-sample allocation not given. Sampling was performed 63 days after the first vaccine or placebo injection. The material sequenced was peripheral blood, taken in a trial of Ad26.COV2.S vaccine versus placebo. These receptors were collected from a person aged 18-65 years who received the Ad26.COV2.S COVID-19 vaccine or a placebo.

The chain joins TRBV11-1 to TRBJ2-5, with unresolved D. V shed 4 bases and J shed 5 bases, with 11 bases lying between them. From germline, CDR1 is SGHAT and CDR2 FQDESV (reference sequence). CDR3 size: 13 residues. This chain's CDR3 is CASSSASWETQYF. For the CDR3, the DNA is TGTGCCAGCAGCTCAGCTTCGTGGGAGACCCAGTACTTC.

V and J are TRBV21-1 and TRBJ1-2; whether TRBD1, the table's D call, matches the DNA was not checked. TRBV21-1 is assigned pseudogene status. The CDR3 covers 18 residues. This CDR3 reads CASSKEVPGAGVLYGYTF. DNA for the CDR3: TGTGCCAGCAGCAAAGAAGTTCCTGGGGCAGGGGTACTCTATGGCTACACCTTC.

The chain joins TRBV12-3 or TRBV12-4 to TRBJ2-2; TRBD1 matches 7 bases. J gave up 3 bases and V 6 bases, and 1 base lay outside the gene matches. The CDR3 is 13 amino acids. CDR3 sequence (DNA): TGTGCCAGCAGCACAGGGGACACCGGGGAGCTGTTTTTT. Encoded protein: CASSTGDTGELFF.

V and J are TRBV14 and TRBJ2-1; tentatively, D is TRBD1 or TRBD2 (5 bases each). Germline values: CDR1 SGHDN, CDR2 FVKESK. V was cut by 4 bases and J by 10 bases, with 11 bases left in between. The CDR3 covers 12 residues. The CDR3 loop reads CASSRGPSEQFF. DNA for the CDR3: TGTGCCAGCAGCCGGGGACCGTCGGAGCAGTTCTTC.

The J gene is TRBJ2-3, the V gene TRBV5-1, with 7 nucleotides matching TRBD2. The CDR3 covers 15 residues. The junction had 6 bases not matched to a gene; V was cut back by 1 base and J by 4 bases. Germline assignment: CDR1 SGHRS and CDR2 YFSETQ. In nucleotides, the CDR3 is TGCGCCAGCAGCTTGTCTAGCGGAATAGCAGATACGCAGTATTTT. Translated: CASSLSSGIADTQYF. The full variable domain, in which reference TRBV5-1 and TRBJ2-3 provide the parts outside the CDR3, is KAGVTQTPRYLIKTRGQQVTLSCSPISGHRSVSWYQQTPGQGLQFLFEYFSETQRNKGNFPGRFSGRQFSNSRSEMNVSTLELGDSALYLCASSLSSGIADTQYFGPGTRLTVL.